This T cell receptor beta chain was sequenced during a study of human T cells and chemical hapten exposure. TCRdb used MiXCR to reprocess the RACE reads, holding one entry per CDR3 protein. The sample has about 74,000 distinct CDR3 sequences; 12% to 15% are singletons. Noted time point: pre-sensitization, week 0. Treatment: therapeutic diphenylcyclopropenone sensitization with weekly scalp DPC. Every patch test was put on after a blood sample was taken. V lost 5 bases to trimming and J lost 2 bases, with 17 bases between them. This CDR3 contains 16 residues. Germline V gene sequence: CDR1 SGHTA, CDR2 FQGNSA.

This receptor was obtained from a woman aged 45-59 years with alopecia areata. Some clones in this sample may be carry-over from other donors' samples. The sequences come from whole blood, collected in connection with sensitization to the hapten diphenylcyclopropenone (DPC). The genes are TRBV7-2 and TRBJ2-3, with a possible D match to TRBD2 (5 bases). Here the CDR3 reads CASSPRPGSPTDTQYF. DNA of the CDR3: TGTGCCAGCAGCCCCCGTCCGGGAAGCCCCACAGATACGCAGTATTTT.